One sample yielded the 2 T cell receptor beta chains listed below, sequenced in a study of tumor-infiltrating lymphocytes in oesophageal squamous cell carcinoma. One entry per CDR3 protein, called by TCRdb with MiXCR from the PCR reads. The profile shows under 11,000 distinct CDR3 sequences, roughly 60% of them singletons. The specimen was esophageal tumor tissue. The source of these receptors is a female donor with esophageal squamous cell carcinoma.

Turning to this clonotype: The junction does not match germline at one end; this may be a read error. The V call is TRBV7-3, the J call TRBJ2-5, with 7 bases fitting TRBD1. Germline-derived CDR1 and CDR2 are SGHTA and FQGTGA. The CDR3 runs 14 residues. CDR3 region: CASSVQGFNSPLHF. CDR3 nucleotide sequence: TGTGCCAGCAGCGTACAGGGGTTTAATTCACCCCTCCACTTC.

This clonotype appeared many times. The chain uses TRBV4-1 and TRBJ2-7; D uncertain. V gave up 4 bases and J gave up 1 base, with 11 bases separating them. This CDR3 has 14 amino acids. CDR1 is MGHRA, CDR2 YSYEKL, per germline. CDR3 in DNA: TGCGCCAGCAGCCGGGCTGGTGGTTCCTACGAGCAGTACTTC. Its protein is CASSRAGGSYEQYF.